This T cell receptor (beta chain) is from a study of T cell responses to AZD1222 COVID-19 vaccine. CDR1 and CDR2 from the germline V gene are LNHDA and SQIVND (reference sequence). J lost 4 bases, V lost 9 bases, and 10 bases had no gene match. This CDR3 contains 15 residues. Profiled with immunoSEQ multiplex PCR; TCRdb holds only in-frame clones, not every one. The sample holds about 81,000 clones, approximately 90% seen once. The starting material was peripheral blood, obtained 28 days after the second AZD1222 dose. This TCR came from an adult who received the AZD1222 COVID-19 vaccine. V and J are TRBV19 and TRBJ2-5; 11 bases match TRBD2. In DNA form, the CDR3 reads TGTGCCAGCGGCGGACTAGCGGGTCTGACAGAGACCCAGTACTTC. This sequence encodes CASGGLAGLTETQYF.